This section outlines one T cell receptor (beta chain) sequence together with its context. The sample comes from a study of early T cells in non-severe SARS-CoV-2 infection. V was clipped by 3 bases and J by 4 bases; unmatched bases: 7. The CDR3 is made up of 15 amino acids. Germline CDR1 and CDR2: SGDLS and YYNGEE. Unique molecular identifiers were attached to individual cDNA molecules. TCRdb processed the 5' RACE reads anew with MiXCR; each CDR3 protein has one entry. This sample has around 60,000 distinct CDR3 sequences; 12% occur once, and the top ten carry 3.5% to 5.5%. The source of this sequence is an adult who was a healthcare worker with PCR-confirmed SARS-CoV-2 infection or an uninfected control (not recorded which). Sequencing used whole blood. J is TRBJ2-3 and V is TRBV9; 8 nucleotides match TRBD2. In DNA form, the CDR3 reads TGTGCCAGCAGCGCGGGGGGGAGTAACGCAGATACGCAGTATTTT. Translation gives CASSAGGSNADTQYF.